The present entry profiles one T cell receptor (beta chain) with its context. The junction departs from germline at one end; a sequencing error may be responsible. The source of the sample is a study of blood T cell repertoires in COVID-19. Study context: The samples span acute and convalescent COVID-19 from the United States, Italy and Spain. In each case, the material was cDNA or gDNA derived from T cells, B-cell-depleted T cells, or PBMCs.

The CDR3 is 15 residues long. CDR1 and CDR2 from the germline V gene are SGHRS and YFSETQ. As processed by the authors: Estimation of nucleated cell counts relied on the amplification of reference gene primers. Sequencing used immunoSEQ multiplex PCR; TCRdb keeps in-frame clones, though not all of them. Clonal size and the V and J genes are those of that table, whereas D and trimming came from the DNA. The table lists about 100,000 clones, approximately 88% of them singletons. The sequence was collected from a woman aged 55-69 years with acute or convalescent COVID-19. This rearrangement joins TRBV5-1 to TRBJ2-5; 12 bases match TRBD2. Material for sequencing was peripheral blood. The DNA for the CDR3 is TGCGCCAGCCGCTTGACTAGCGGGAGTGAAGAGACCCAGTACTTC. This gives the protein CASRLTSGSEETQYF. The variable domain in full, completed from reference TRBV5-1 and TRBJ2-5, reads KAGVTQTPRYLIKTRGQQVTLSCSPISGHRSVSWYQQTPGQGLQFLFEYFSETQRNKGNFPGRFSGRQFSNSRSEMNVSTLELGDSALYLCASRLTSGSEETQYFGPGTRLLVL.